This T cell receptor beta chain came from a study of OX40 agonist ivuxolimab in advanced cancers. Study details: Enrollees could have had prior anti-PD-1, anti-PD-L1 or anti-CTLA-4 therapy, which about 42% had received.

Prior autoimmune disease or systemic immunosuppression barred patients. TCRdb's copy holds only in-frame clones and misses some; the assay was immunoSEQ multiplex PCR. The sample consists of 37,000 or so clones, roughly 69% of them appearing once. There are 14 residues in the CDR3. Trimming left V 4 bases short and J 4 bases short, with 12 bases between. From germline, CDR1 is SGDLS and CDR2 YYNGEE. The sequencing used CD4+ or CD8+ T cells sorted from blood, collected in a trial of the OX40 agonist ivuxolimab. The receptor's source is an adult with an advanced solid tumor such as melanoma, head and neck, liver or kidney cancer. The chain uses TRBV9 and TRBJ1-3, with a weak D call TRBD1 (5 bases). The CDR3 here is CASSLWGDGNTIYF. CDR3 in DNA: TGTGCCAGCAGCTTATGGGGCGACGGAAACACCATATATTTT. Looking up the rest from reference TRBV9 and TRBJ1-3 gives the full variable domain: DSGVTQTPKHLITATGQRVTLRCSPRSGDLSVYWYQQSLDQGLQFLIQYYNGEERAKGNILERFSAQQFPDLHSELNLSSLELGDSALYFCASSLWGDGNTIYFGEGSWLTVV.